The clone carrying this TCR beta chain was detected only once. No antigen is known for it. Samples came from healthy bone marrow donors. This specimen comes from a study of cytomegalovirus exposure and HLA in healthy donors. With 60 Vbeta and 13 Jbeta primers, the PCR was carried out. TCRdb's copy holds only in-frame clones and misses some; the assay was immunoSEQ multiplex PCR. The sample has under 300,000 clones; about nine tenths are singletons. There are 13 residues in the CDR3. The V gene's germline CDR1 is MNHEY and CDR2 SMNVEV (reference sequence). General study findings and limits: The Asian-associated ancestry cluster reportedly had fewer N-insertions than the approximately 610-donor mean in a later analysis. An apparent linkage of common viral pathogens to several of the most significant clusters emerged in a later analysis.

The sequencing sample was made of PBMCs. The chain joins TRBV27 to TRBJ2-5; 8 nucleotides align to TRBD1. With the DNA end fitting TRBJ2-7 better, the J assignment may be wrong. This receptor was obtained from a man in his forties in good health and CMV-seropositive. The CDR3 bases are TGTGCCAGCAGCGGACAGGGTCCCTACGAGCAGTACTTC. Protein sequence: CASSGQGPYEQYF.